This TCR beta chain emerged from a study of T cells after yellow fever vaccination. Turning to the study itself: Low-cell-number fractions underwent preparation using SMART-Seq v4 Ultra Low Input.

This CDR3 is built from 15 residues. Germline CDR1 is SGHRS and CDR2 is YFSETQ. Between the trimmed V and J ends, which lost 0 bases and 5 bases, there was a span of 12 bases. It was through 5'RACE template switching that TCR cDNA was made, with a universal primer site and UMIs added. TCRdb reanalysed the 5' RACE reads using MiXCR and keeps one entry per CDR3 protein. The top ten hold roughly 31% of the sample, which has roughly 49,000 distinct CDR3 sequences, less than 9% seen once. Notes on the study in general: The booster response re-showed most primary clones: around 95% CD4, approximately 86% CD8.

Within the sample, this clonotype is hyperexpanded. Antigen specificity is unknown. This clonotype was sampled from a man aged 18 to 29 who received the YFV17D yellow fever vaccine. The sample was CD8+ T cells sorted from PBMCs, taken more than 13 days after the first yellow fever vaccination. The J gene is TRBJ2-1, the V gene TRBV5-1; D remains unclear. The CDR3 region is CASSLDEPTDNEQFF. CDR3 DNA: TGCGCCAGCAGCTTGGACGAGCCTACCGACAATGAGCAGTTCTTC.